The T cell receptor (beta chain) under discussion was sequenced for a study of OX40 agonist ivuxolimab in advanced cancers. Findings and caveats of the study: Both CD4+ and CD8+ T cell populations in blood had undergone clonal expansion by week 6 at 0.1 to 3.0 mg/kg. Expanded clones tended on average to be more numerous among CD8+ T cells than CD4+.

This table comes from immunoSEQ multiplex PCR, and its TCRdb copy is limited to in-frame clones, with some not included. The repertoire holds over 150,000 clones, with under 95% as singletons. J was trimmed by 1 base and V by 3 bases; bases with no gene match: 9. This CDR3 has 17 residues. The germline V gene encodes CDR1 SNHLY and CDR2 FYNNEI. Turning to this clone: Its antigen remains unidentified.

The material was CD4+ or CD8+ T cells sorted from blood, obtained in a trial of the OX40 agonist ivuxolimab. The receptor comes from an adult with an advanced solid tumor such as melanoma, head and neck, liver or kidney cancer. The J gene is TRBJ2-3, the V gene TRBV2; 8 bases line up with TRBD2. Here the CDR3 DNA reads TGTGCCAGCAGTGACTTCGGGGGGGGCGCGGGCACAGATACGCAGTATTTT. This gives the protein CASSDFGGGAGTDTQYF.